The present entry profiles one TCR beta chain with its context. This record belongs to a study of blood T cell repertoires in COVID-19. On the study more broadly: Acute and convalescent COVID-19 specimens originated in the United States, Italy and Spain. Sample material is recorded as cDNA or gDNA derived from T cells, B-cell-depleted T cells, or PBMCs.

As processed by the authors: It was from reference gene primer amplification that nucleated cell counts were estimated. Produced via immunoSEQ multiplex PCR; TCRdb's table is partial and in-frame only. D and trimming were read from the DNA, whereas the V and J calls and clone size are those reported in that table. This table holds about half a million clones, 70% to 90% found once. Trimming removed 5 bases at V and 5 bases at J, with 21 bases between. CDR1 and CDR2 (germline): MNHEY, SMNVEV (reference sequence). The CDR3 runs 16 residues. Material: peripheral blood. The sequence derives from a human donor in a cohort sampled during active COVID-19. This rearrangement joins TRBV27 to TRBJ1-1; TRBD1 is a possible D gene (5 bases). CDR3 DNA: TGTGCCAGCAGTCCCCTGGGGGAGGGATTGGGAACTGAAGCTTTCTTT. Translation gives CASSPLGEGLGTEAFF.